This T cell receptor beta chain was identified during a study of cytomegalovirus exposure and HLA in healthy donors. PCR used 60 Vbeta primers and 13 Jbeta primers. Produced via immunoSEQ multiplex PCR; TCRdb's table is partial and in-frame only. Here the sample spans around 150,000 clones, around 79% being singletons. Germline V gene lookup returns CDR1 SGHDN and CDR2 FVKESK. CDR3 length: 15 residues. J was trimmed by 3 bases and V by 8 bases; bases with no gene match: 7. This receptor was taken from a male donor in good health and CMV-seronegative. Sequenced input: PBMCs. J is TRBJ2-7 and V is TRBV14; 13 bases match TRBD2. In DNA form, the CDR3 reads TGTGCCAGCGCCGGACTAGCGGGAGCGTACTACGAGCAGTACTTC. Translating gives CASAGLAGAYYEQYF.